These T cell receptor beta chains were read from a single sample in a study of T cells expressing NK-cell markers. For each CDR3 protein, TCRdb gives one entry from its re-call of the 5' RACE reads, without DNA. The repertoire table contains 350,000 to 450,000 distinct CDR3 sequences. What was sequenced was blood T cells: a sorted CD56 or NKG2C T cell subset, CD4+ or CD8+ T cells, or bulk PBMC T cells (not recorded which). These receptors were obtained from a man aged 18 to 69 in good health. Each CDR3 is given with its conserved first and last residue. Each record gives: J gene, V gene, CDR3 protein.

TRBJ2-1,TRBV3-1,CASSQGSGGWLEQFF
TRBJ1-4,TRBV14,CASSQDPGREEKLFF
TRBJ1-2,TRBV12-3/TRBV12-4,CASSSTKRQGLYGYTF
TRBJ2-1,TRBV12-5,CASGGTSGGASYNEQFF
TRBJ2-4,TRBV7-9,CASSPLQGILAKNIQYF
TRBJ1-1,TRBV20-1,CSARGVRPNTEAFF
TRBJ2-7,TRBV2,CASNDKLPSYEQYF
TRBJ2-5,TRBV6-1,CASSEWGGRETQYF
TRBJ2-1,TRBV28,CASSKAFSGGYLDEQFF
TRBJ2-4,TRBV27,CASSISGTSFQYF
TRBJ1-5,TRBV5-1,CASSYDPGGGQPQHF
TRBJ2-5,TRBV2,CASCPGQYQETQYF